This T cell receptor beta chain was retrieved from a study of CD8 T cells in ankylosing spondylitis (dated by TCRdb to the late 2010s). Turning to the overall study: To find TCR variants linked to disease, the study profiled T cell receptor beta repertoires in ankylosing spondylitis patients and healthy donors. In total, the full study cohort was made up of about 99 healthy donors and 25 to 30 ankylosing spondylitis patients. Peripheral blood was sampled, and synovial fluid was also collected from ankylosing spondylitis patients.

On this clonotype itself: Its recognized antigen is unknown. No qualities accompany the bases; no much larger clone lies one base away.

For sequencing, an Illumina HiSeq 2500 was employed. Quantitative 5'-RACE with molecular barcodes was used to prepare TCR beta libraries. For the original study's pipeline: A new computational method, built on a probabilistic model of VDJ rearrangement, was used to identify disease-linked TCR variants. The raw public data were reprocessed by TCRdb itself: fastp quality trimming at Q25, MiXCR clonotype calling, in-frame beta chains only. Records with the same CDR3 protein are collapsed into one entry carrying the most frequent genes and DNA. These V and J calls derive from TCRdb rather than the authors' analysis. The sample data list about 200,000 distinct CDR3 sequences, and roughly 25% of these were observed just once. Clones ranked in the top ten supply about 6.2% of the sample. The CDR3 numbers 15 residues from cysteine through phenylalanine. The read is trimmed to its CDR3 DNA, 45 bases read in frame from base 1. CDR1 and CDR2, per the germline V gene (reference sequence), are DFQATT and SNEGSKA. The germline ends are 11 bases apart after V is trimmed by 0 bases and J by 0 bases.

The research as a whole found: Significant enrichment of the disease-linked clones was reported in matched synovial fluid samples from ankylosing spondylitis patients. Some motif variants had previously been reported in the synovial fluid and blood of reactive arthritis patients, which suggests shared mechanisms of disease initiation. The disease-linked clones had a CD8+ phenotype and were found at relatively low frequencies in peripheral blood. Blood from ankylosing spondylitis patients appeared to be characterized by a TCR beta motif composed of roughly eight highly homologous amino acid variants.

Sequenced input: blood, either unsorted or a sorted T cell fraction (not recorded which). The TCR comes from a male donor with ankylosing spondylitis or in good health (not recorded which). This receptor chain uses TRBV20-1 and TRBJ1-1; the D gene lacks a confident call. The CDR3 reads CSAREAQRMNTEAFF. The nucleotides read TGCAGTGCTAGAGAGGCGCAGCGCATGAACACTGAAGCTTTCTTT.